The source of this TCR beta chain is a study of T cells in Graves' hyperthyroidism and ophthalmopathy. Diagnosing involved the use of clinical symptoms, serum thyroxine and TRAb, thyroid ultrasound and orbital computed tomography. TCR beta CDR3 regions were amplified from RNA transcripts. The primer set for the first-round RT-PCR of the TCR CDR3 was HTBI. From the multiplex PCR reads, TCRdb called clonotypes with MiXCR, one entry per CDR3 protein. Among a few hundred thousand distinct CDR3 sequences listed, roughly a sixth were seen once. Germline CDR1 DFQATT, CDR2 SNEGSKA (reference sequence). The length of the CDR3 is 16 residues. In regard to this clonotype: The junction departs from the called germline gene at one end, perhaps through a read error.

The sequence derives from a woman between 35 and 50 years old with Graves' ophthalmopathy. The chain recombines TRBV20-1 with TRBJ2-5, with 8 bases that match TRBD1. Sequencing input: blood. CDR3 coding DNA: TGCAGTGCCAGAGGGTCCTCCGGGACAGGACAAGAGACCCAGTACTTC. Protein product: CSARGSSGTGQETQYF.